This entry features one T cell receptor (beta chain) sequence. The germline CDR1 and CDR2 sequences are MNHEY and SMNVEV (reference sequence). CDR3 size: 15 residues. V lost 5 bases to trimming and J lost 10 bases, with 20 bases between them. The repertoire was sequenced with immunoSEQ multiplex PCR; TCRdb's copy has only in-frame clones and lacks some. Of roughly 90,000 clones listed, 85% to 90% are singletons. These data come from a study of glioma-infiltrating T cells after dendritic cell vaccination. Sequenced here: blood, sampled before dendritic cell vaccination. The clonotype originates from a human donor with glioblastoma. The J gene is TRBJ2-2, the V gene TRBV27; TRBD2 is a possible D gene (6 bases). The CDR3 sequence: CASSPSTSSYAELFF. As DNA, the CDR3 is TGTGCCAGCAGTCCATCTACTAGCTCATACGCGGAGCTGTTTTTT.